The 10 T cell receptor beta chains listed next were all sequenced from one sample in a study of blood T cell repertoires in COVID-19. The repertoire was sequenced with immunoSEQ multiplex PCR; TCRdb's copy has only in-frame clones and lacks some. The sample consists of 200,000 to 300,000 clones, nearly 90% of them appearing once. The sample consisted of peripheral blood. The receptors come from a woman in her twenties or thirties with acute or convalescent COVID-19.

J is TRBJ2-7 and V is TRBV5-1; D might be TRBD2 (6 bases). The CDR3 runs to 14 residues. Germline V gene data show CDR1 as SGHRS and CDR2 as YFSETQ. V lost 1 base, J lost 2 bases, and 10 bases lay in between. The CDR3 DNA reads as TGCGCCAGCAGCTTGTCGGGGGAGACCTACGAGCAGTACTTC. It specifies CASSLSGETYEQYF.

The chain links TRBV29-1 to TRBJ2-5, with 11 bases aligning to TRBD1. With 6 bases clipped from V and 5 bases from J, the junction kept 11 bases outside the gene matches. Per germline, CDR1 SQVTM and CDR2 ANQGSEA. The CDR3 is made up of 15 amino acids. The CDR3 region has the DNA TGCAGCGTGGGGATTTGGACAGGGGGCGGGGAGACCCAGTACTTC. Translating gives CSVGIWTGGGETQYF.

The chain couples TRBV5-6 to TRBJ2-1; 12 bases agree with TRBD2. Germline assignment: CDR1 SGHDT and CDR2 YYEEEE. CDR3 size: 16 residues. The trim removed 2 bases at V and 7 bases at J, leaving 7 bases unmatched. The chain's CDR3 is CASSFRTSGTWNEQFF. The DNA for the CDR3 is TGTGCCAGCAGCTTTAGGACTAGCGGGACGTGGAATGAGCAGTTCTTC. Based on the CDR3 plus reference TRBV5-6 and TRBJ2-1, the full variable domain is DAGVTQSPTHLIKTRGQQVTLRCSPKSGHDTVSWYQQALGQGPQFIFQYYEEEERQRGNFPDRFSGHQFPNYSSELNVNALLLGDSALYLCASSFRTSGTWNEQFFGPGTRLTVL.

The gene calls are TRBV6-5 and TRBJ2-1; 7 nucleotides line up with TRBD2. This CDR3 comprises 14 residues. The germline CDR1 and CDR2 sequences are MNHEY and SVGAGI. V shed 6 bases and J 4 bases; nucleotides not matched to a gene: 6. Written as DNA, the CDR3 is TGTGCCAGCAGCCCCACTAGCGCATACAATGAGCAGTTCTTC. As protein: CASSPTSAYNEQFF.

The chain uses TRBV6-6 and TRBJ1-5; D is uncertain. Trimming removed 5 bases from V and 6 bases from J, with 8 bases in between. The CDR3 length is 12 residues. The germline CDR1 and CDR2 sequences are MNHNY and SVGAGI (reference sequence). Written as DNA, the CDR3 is TGTGCCAGCAGTGCCACGGTTCAGCCCCAGCATTTT. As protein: CASSATVQPQHF.

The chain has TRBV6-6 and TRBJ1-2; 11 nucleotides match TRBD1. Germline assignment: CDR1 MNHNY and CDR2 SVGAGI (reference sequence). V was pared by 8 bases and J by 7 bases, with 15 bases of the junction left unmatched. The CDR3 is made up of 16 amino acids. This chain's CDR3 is CASLRSDRGLGGGYTF. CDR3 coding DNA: TGTGCCAGCCTGCGGTCGGACAGGGGGCTTGGTGGTGGCTACACCTTC.

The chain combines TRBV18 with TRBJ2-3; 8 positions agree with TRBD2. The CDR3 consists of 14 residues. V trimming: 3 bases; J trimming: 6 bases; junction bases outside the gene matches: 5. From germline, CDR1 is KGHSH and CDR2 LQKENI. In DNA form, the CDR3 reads TGTGCCAGCTCACCCGGGACTAGGGGGGATACGCAGTATTTT. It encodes CASSPGTRGDTQYF.

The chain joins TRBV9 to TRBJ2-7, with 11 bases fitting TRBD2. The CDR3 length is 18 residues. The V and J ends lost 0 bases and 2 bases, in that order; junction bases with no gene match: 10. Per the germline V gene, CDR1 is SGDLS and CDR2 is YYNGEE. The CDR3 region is CASSVATSTSGSAYEQYF. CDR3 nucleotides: TGTGCCAGCAGCGTAGCTACCAGCACTAGCGGGAGTGCCTACGAGCAGTACTTC. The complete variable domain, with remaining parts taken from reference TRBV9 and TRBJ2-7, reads DSGVTQTPKHLITATGQRVTLRCSPRSGDLSVYWYQQSLDQGLQFLIQYYNGEERAKGNILERFSAQQFPDLHSELNLSSLELGDSALYFCASSVATSTSGSAYEQYFGPGTRLTVT.

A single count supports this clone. CDR3 nucleotide sequence: TGTGCCAGCAGCGGCACAGACCAAGAGACCCAGTACTTC. The encoded protein is CASSGTDQETQYF. The gene calls are TRBV7-2 and TRBJ2-5; no clear D gene. Trimming cost V 5 bases and J 0 bases, with 7 bases left between them. CDR1 is SGHTA and CDR2 is FQGNSA in the germline V gene. This CDR3 comprises 13 residues.

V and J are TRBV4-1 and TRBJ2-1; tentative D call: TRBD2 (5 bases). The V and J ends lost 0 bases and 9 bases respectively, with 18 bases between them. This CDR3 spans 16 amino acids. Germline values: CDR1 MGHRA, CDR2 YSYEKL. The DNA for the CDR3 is TGCGCCAGCAGCCAAGAGGCGGCGTACGGGAAGGGTGAGCAGTTCTTC. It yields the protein CASSQEAAYGKGEQFF.